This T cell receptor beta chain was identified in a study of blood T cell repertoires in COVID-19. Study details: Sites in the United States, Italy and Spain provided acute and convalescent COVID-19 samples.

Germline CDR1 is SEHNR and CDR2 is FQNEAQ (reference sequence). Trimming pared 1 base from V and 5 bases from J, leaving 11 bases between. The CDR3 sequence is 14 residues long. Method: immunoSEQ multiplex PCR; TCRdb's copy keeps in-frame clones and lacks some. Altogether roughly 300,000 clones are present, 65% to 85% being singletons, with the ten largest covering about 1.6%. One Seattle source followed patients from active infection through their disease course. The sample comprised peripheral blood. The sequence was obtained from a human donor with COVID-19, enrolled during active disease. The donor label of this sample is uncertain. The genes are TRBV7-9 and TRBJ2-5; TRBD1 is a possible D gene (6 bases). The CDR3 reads CASSLVPGEETQYF. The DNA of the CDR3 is TGTGCCAGCAGCTTAGTTCCAGGGGAGGAGACCCAGTACTTC. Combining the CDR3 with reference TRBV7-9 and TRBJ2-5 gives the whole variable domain DTGVSQNPRHKITKRGQNVTFRCDPISEHNRLYWYRQTLGQGPEFLTYFQNEAQLEKSRLLSDRFSAERPKGSFSTLEIQRTEQGDSAMYLCASSLVPGEETQYFGPGTRLLVL.